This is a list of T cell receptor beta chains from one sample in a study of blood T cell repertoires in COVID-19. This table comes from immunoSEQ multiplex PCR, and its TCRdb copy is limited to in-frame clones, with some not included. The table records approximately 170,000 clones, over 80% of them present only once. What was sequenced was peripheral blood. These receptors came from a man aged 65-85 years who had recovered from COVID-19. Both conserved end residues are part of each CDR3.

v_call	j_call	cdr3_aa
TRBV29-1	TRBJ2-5	CSVDRQGGETQYF
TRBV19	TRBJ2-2	CASSINRGQELRIGELFF
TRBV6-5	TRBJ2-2	CASTPGQGTGELFF
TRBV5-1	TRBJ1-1	CASKGGDRATEAFF
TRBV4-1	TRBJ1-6	CASSQYSTERNSPLHF
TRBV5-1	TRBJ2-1	CASSLDPSSYNEQFF
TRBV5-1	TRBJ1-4	CASSPTGTNEKLFF
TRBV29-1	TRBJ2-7	CSASSGRYYEQYF
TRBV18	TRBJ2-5	CASSRNSGQETQYF
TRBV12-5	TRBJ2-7	CASGLDSNYEQYF
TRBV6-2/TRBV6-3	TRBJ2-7	CASSSIQGAYEQYF
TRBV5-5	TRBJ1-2	CASSLEGQGVGYTF
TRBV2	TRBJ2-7	CASGPSATYEQYF
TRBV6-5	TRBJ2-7	CASSYSTQVPYEQYF
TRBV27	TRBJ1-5	CASGTRDSPNQPQHF
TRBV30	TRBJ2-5	CAWSGGETQYF
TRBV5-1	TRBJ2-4	CASRPGQGENIQYF
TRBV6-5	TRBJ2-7	CASSYSGRAVEQYF
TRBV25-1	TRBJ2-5	CASKLAGTETQYF
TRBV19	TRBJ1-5	CASSIGQYSNQPQHF
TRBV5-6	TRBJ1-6	CASSLAGPLHF
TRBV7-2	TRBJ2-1	CASSFYTSGRNEQFF
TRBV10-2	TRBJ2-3	CASSDPTRGGDTQYF
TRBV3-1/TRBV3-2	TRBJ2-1	CASSQGTRGYEQFF
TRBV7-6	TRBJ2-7	CASSPEVAYEQYF
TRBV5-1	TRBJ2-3	CASSWGQTPTDTQYF
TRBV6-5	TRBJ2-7	CASSYGTSGYEQYF
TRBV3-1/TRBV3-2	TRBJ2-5	CASSQGLSGRAGETQYF
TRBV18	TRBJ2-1	CASSQGQGGEQFF
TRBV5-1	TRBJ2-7	CASSLGGQGANEQYF
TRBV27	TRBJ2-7	CASSKGQGGMDYEQYF
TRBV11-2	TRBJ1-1	CASSLDRHAFF
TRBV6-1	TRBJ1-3	CASSLDTHSGNTIYF
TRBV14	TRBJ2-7	CASSRGPPGVGQYF
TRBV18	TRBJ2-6	CASSAPGVEANVLTF
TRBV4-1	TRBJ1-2	CASSQDRSNYGYTF
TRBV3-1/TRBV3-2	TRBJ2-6	CASSLNRGPGGGANVLTF
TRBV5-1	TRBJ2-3	CASSLTGGNTDTQYF
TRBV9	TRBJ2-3	CASSETLSSGRLADTQYF
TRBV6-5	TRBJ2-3	CASSYREAGSTDTQYF
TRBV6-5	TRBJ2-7	CATTLDRGPLQQYF
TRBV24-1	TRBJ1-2	CATSPGGVGYTF
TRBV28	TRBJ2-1	CASSSTSSGRNEQFF
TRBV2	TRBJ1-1	CASSQQGSNTEAFF
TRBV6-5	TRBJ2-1	CASSQGQGSYNEQFF
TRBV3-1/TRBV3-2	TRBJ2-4	CASSQTPKNIQYF
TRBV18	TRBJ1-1	CASSPGQNTEAFF
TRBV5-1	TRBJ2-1	CASSLGSILADNEQFF
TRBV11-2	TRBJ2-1	CASSLEASTSSYNEQFF
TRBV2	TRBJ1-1	CASSVGVNTEAFF
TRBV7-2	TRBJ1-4	CASSSTGRGDLDEKLFF
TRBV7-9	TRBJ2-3	CASSLAGLEGTQYF
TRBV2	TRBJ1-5	CASSGQGGNQPQHF